These 15 T cell receptor beta chains originate from one sample sequenced in a study of blood T cell repertoires in COVID-19. TCRdb's copy holds only in-frame clones and misses some; the assay was immunoSEQ multiplex PCR. The repertoire includes tens of thousands of clones, roughly 80% of them detected once, and roughly a fifth sits in the top ten. Sequencing was done on a sample of peripheral blood. Receptor source: a man aged 60 to 75 with acute or convalescent COVID-19.

The J gene is TRBJ2-2, the V gene TRBV11-2, with a possible D match to TRBD2 (5 bases). This CDR3 has 16 residues. V was shortened by 6 bases and J by 0 bases, with 14 bases between the two germline ends. CDR1 and CDR2 (germline): SGHAT, FQNNGV. CDR3 loop: CASRRAVLANTGELFF. The CDR3 DNA sequence: TGTGCCAGCAGGAGGGCGGTCCTGGCGAACACCGGGGAGCTGTTTTTT.

The rearrangement links TRBV6-2 or TRBV6-3 to TRBJ1-3, with 8 nucleotides matching TRBD1. The CDR3 totals 18 residues. J lost 6 bases, V lost 0 bases, and 13 bases had no gene match. Germline loops: CDR1 MNHEY, CDR2 SVGEGT. CDR3 amino acids: CASSYSGFRPGGKNTIYF. CDR3 sequence (DNA): TGTGCCAGCAGTTACTCTGGCTTCCGACCAGGGGGCAAAAACACCATATATTTT.

For this clone: The sample contains more than one DNA sequence encoding this CDR3. The genes are TRBV13 and TRBJ2-2; TRBD2 agrees at 10 bases. The CDR3 extends over 16 amino acids. The germline V gene encodes CDR1 PRHDT and CDR2 FYEKMQ (reference sequence). V shed 0 bases, J shed 4 bases, and the junction held 2 bases outside the gene matches. The CDR3, as DNA: TGTGCCAGCAGCTTAGGTCTAGCGGGAGCCACCGGGGAGCTGTTTTTT. It specifies CASSLGLAGATGELFF. The full variable domain, completed using reference TRBV13 and TRBJ2-2, is AAGVIQSPRHLIKEKRETATLKCYPIPRHDTVYWYQQGPGQDPQFLISFYEKMQSDKGSIPDRFSAQQFSDYHSELNMSSLELGDSALYFCASSLGLAGATGELFFGEGSRLTVL.

The CDR3 reads CASSLSPGNTEAFF. Here the CDR3 DNA reads TGTGCCAGCAGCTTAAGTCCAGGGAACACTGAAGCTTTCTTT. The chain employs TRBV7-3 and TRBJ1-1; no definite D call. The V gene lost 1 base and the J gene lost 1 base, with 7 bases spanning the gap. CDR1 SGHTA and CDR2 FQGTGA come from the germline V gene. This CDR3 spans 14 amino acids.

The chain is built from TRBV6-5 and TRBJ1-3, with 8 nucleotides matching TRBD1. J was trimmed by 3 bases and V by 5 bases; bases with no gene match: 3. Germline V gene lookup returns CDR1 MNHEY and CDR2 SVGAGI. This CDR3 comprises 14 residues. The CDR3 DNA reads as TGTGCCAGCAGTAACGACAGGGGTGGAAACACCATATATTTT. Protein sequence: CASSNDRGGNTIYF.

CDR3 DNA: TGTGCCAGCAGTTACAGACTAGCGGGGTACAATGAGCAGTTCTTC. It specifies CASSYRLAGYNEQFF. The chain uses TRBV6-5 and TRBJ2-1; 11 nucleotides agree with TRBD2. The CDR3 consists of 15 residues. V was pared by 2 bases and J by 4 bases, with 1 base of the junction left unmatched. Per the germline V gene, CDR1 is MNHEY and CDR2 is SVGAGI.

The count of this clone is one. The chain has TRBV5-4 and TRBJ2-3; 8 positions match TRBD2. The CDR3 contains 15 residues. J was trimmed by 6 bases and V by 3 bases; bases with no gene match: 9. CDR1 and CDR2 from the germline V gene are SGHNT and YYREEE (reference sequence). The CDR3 is CASSSGGAPRDTQYF. The CDR3 DNA reads as TGTGCCAGCAGCTCCGGGGGGGCCCCACGGGATACGCAGTATTTT.

The chain has TRBV6-5 and TRBJ2-1; 11 nucleotides align to TRBD2. Trimming cost V 7 bases and J 4 bases; bases outside gene matches: 6. The CDR3 extends over 15 amino acids. In germline, CDR1 is MNHEY, CDR2 SVGAGI. The CDR3 spells CASIGWTSGYNEQFF. CDR3 coding DNA: TGTGCCAGCATTGGGTGGACTAGCGGGTACAATGAGCAGTTCTTC.

The J gene is TRBJ1-4, the V gene TRBV13; 10 positions agree with TRBD1. J lost 6 bases, V lost 5 bases, and 3 bases had no gene match. CDR1 PRHDT and CDR2 FYEKMQ come from the germline V gene (reference sequence). This CDR3 is 14 amino acids long. The CDR3, as DNA: TGTGCCAGCAGCGCGGGACAGGGGCATGAAAAACTGTTTTTT. It codes for CASSAGQGHEKLFF.

The chain uses TRBV24-1 and TRBJ2-5, with 9 bases matching TRBD1. The ends lost 6 bases at V and 5 bases at J; junction bases unmatched: 12. The length of the CDR3 is 16 residues. Germline CDR1 reads KGHDR; CDR2 reads SFDVKD. The CDR3 reads CATSLPTGTGLETQYF. In DNA form, the CDR3 reads TGTGCCACCAGTCTCCCTACCGGGACAGGGTTGGAGACCCAGTACTTC.

The chain links TRBV2 to TRBJ2-1; 9 bases are shared with TRBD2. The ends lost 6 bases at V and 4 bases at J; junction bases unmatched: 7. Germline-derived CDR1 and CDR2 are SNHLY and FYNNEI. The CDR3 loop spans 15 amino acids. CDR3 nucleotide sequence: TGTGCCAGCAGACCGTCGAGCGGGGGGTACAATGAGCAGTTCTTC. As protein: CASRPSSGGYNEQFF.

This sequence joins TRBV30 and TRBJ2-5; 8 bases are shared with TRBD2. This CDR3 is 11 amino acids long. V shed 7 bases, J shed 5 bases, and the junction held 3 bases outside the gene matches. Per the germline V gene, CDR1 is GTSNPN and CDR2 is SVGIG (reference sequence). CDR3 loop: CAFSGVETQYF. The CDR3 DNA follows: TGTGCCTTTAGCGGGGTTGAGACCCAGTACTTC.

The J gene is TRBJ1-3, the V gene TRBV5-1; possibly TRBD1 for D (6 bases). Germline V CDR1 and CDR2: SGHRS, YFSETQ. V was shortened by 0 bases and J by 2 bases, with 15 bases between the two germline ends. The CDR3 sequence is 17 residues long. The CDR3 region is CASSLGDGTITGNTIYF. The CDR3 nucleotides are TGCGCCAGCAGCTTGGGGGACGGGACAATTACTGGAAACACCATATATTTT.

This clone has only a few counts. Here the CDR3 reads CASSESERTGETQYF. DNA for the CDR3: TGCGCCAGCAGTGAGTCGGAAAGGACAGGAGAGACCCAGTACTTC. The rearrangement joins TRBV10-2 to TRBJ2-5, with 7 bases aligning to TRBD1. CDR1 and CDR2 (germline): WSHSY, SAAADI. The CDR3 has 15 residues. The V gene end was trimmed by 0 bases and the J gene end by 4 bases; junction bases not matched to a gene: 5.

The chain is built from TRBV5-1 and TRBJ2-2; 8 nucleotides line up with TRBD1. V gave up 7 bases and J gave up 3 bases; unmatched junction bases: 8. The CDR3 runs to 15 residues. Germline CDR1 and CDR2: SGHRS and YFSETQ. CDR3 bases: TGCGCCAGCCGCCAGGACAGGGCGGACACCGGGGAGCTGTTTTTT. Its protein is CASRQDRADTGELFF.